This T cell receptor (beta chain) was identified in a study of blood T cell repertoires in COVID-19. Overall study: Specimens from acute and convalescent COVID-19 originated in the United States, Italy and Spain.

Authors' data handling: Amplification with reference gene primers provided the estimates of nucleated cell counts. TCRdb's table, derived via immunoSEQ multiplex PCR, lists solely in-frame clones and lacks some. The D gene and trimming were derived from the DNA, and the V and J assignments and clone size from that table. The repertoire holds a few hundred thousand clones, approximately 86% seen once, with roughly 8% in the top ten. Participants came from some 26 US areas, aged roughly 18 to 95 years. J gave up 1 base and V 8 bases, and 1 base lay outside the gene matches. The CDR3 is 14 residues long. CDR1 and CDR2 (germline): LNHDA, SQIVND (reference sequence). This clone was found once.

The rearrangement uses TRBV19 and TRBJ2-2; 10 bases agree with TRBD1. The source material was PBMCs or T cells enriched from blood (not recorded which). This TCR was recovered from a woman aged 55-70 years who had recovered from COVID-19. The CDR3 sequence is CASGDRGNTGELFF. The CDR3 DNA is TGTGCCAGTGGGGACAGGGGGAACACCGGGGAGCTGTTTTTT.